The next 17 T cell receptor beta chains were all read from a single sample in a study of blood T cell repertoires in COVID-19. TCRdb's copy holds only in-frame clones and misses some; the assay was immunoSEQ multiplex PCR. The repertoire holds hundreds of thousands of clones, with 85% to 90% as singletons. Sequenced sample: PBMCs or T cells enriched from blood (not recorded which). The receptors originated from a young man who had recovered from COVID-19.

With regard to this clone: The limits of the CDR3 on the DNA are not certain, so only TCRdb's listed CDR3 is given. The rearrangement links TRBV19 to TRBJ2-1; whether TRBD2, the table's D call, matches the DNA was not checked. The CDR3 is made up of 13 amino acids, end residues included. Looked up from germline, CDR1 is LNHDA and CDR2 is SQIVND (reference sequence). The CDR3 reads CASTSGGWREQFF.

The CDR3 DNA reads TGTGCCAGCAGCTCCTTTGGGGGGATGGGGGACGAGCAGTACTTC. It codes for CASSSFGGMGDEQYF. The gene calls are TRBV11-2 and TRBJ2-7, with D possibly TRBD2 on 6 matching bases. The V gene's germline CDR1 is SGHAT and CDR2 FQNNGV. V was clipped by 4 bases and J by 5 bases, with 18 bases between them. The CDR3 has 15 residues.

The chain joins TRBV10-3 to TRBJ2-1; D might be TRBD2 (6 bases). This CDR3 spans 13 amino acids. V dropped 4 bases and J dropped 6 bases, with 10 bases sitting between them. From germline, CDR1 is ENHRY and CDR2 SYGVKD. CDR3 sequence reads: CAISVGTVNEQFF. CDR3 nucleotide sequence: TGTGCCATCAGTGTAGGGACTGTCAATGAGCAGTTCTTC.

Of note for this clone: A read error may account for a junction end that differs from germline. V usage is TRBV5-3 and J usage is TRBJ2-2; TRBD1 matches 7 bases. TRBV5-3 is sorted into the ORF group, with uncertain function. The CDR3 is 18 residues long. The CDR3 DNA is TGTGTCAGAAGCTTGGGGTCCGTGGACAGGTTGAAAACCGGGGAGCTGTTTTTT. Protein product: CVRSLGSVDRLKTGELFF.

V gene TRBV11-2 combines with J gene TRBJ2-2; D is ambiguous. Germline CDR1 and CDR2: SGHAT and FQNNGV. CDR3 length equals 13 residues. Trimming took off 0 bases at V and 6 bases at J, with 5 bases between the two ends. In DNA form, the CDR3 reads TGTGCCAGCAGCTTAGACACGGCCGGGGAGCTGTTTTTT. Translated, it gives CASSLDTAGELFF.

The gene calls are TRBV7-9 and TRBJ1-2, with unresolved D. V lost 2 bases, J lost 5 bases, and 12 bases lay in between. Per the germline V gene, CDR1 is SEHNR and CDR2 is FQNEAQ (reference sequence). This CDR3 comprises 14 residues. The CDR3 DNA reads as TGTGCCAGCAGCTTATTCGAAACGGGGTATGGCTACACCTTC. This sequence encodes CASSLFETGYGYTF.

This rearrangement joins TRBV24-1 to TRBJ2-3, with 8 bases lining up with TRBD2. Trimming took 6 bases from V and 2 from J; bases not matched to a gene: 6. Germline V lookup: CDR1 KGHDR, CDR2 SFDVKD. The CDR3 is 15 residues long. The CDR3 DNA reads TGTGCCACCAGTCACCGGGGGGGCCTCACAGATACGCAGTATTTT. As protein: CATSHRGGLTDTQYF.

The chain has TRBV28 and TRBJ2-3, with D possibly TRBD2 on 6 matching bases. The length of the CDR3 is 16 residues. Trimming stripped 11 bases from V and 0 bases from J, with 21 bases between. The germline CDR1 and CDR2 sequences are MDHEN and SYDVKM. CDR3 sequence (DNA): TGTGCCGCACCTTCGAACCTAGCGAAAAGCACAGATACGCAGTATTTT. Translating gives CAAPSNLAKSTDTQYF.

V usage is TRBV5-1 and J usage is TRBJ2-3; 14 bases map to TRBD2. The germline V gene encodes CDR1 SGHRS and CDR2 YFSETQ. The CDR3 is 17 residues long. V lost 4 bases, J lost 6 bases, and 10 bases stayed unmatched. The CDR3 spells CASSPDGGLAGVDTQYF. Written as DNA, the CDR3 is TGCGCCAGCAGCCCGGACGGGGGACTAGCGGGAGTGGATACGCAGTATTTT.

This clone was detected only once. V usage is TRBV7-3 and J usage is TRBJ2-6, with D possibly TRBD2 on 5 matching bases. V was clipped by 3 bases and J by 0 bases, with 12 bases between them. The CDR3 is 17 amino acids. CDR1 and CDR2 (germline): SGHTA, FQGTGA. In DNA, the CDR3 is TGTGCCAGCAGCTTGAACCCGGCGGGCTCTGGGGCCAACGTCCTGACTTTC. Translated: CASSLNPAGSGANVLTF.

This clone was counted between two and nine times. The CDR3 DNA sequence: TGCGCCAGCAGCCCCGGGTGGGGGCAAGGATACCAAGAGACCCAGTACTTC. It codes for CASSPGWGQGYQETQYF. This chain links TRBV5-1 with TRBJ2-5; D is perhaps TRBD1 (6 bases). This CDR3 spans 17 amino acids. V lost 4 bases to trimming and J lost 0 bases, with 19 bases between them. Germline values: CDR1 SGHRS, CDR2 YFSETQ. The full variable domain, in which reference TRBV5-1 and TRBJ2-5 provide the parts outside the CDR3, is KAGVTQTPRYLIKTRGQQVTLSCSPISGHRSVSWYQQTPGQGLQFLFEYFSETQRNKGNFPGRFSGRQFSNSRSEMNVSTLELGDSALYLCASSPGWGQGYQETQYFGPGTRLLVL.

The chain carries TRBV5-8 and TRBJ1-5, with no clear D. This CDR3 has 13 amino acids. Germline CDR1 SGHTS, CDR2 YDEGEE. V lost 2 bases and J 7 bases, leaving 10 bases between the germline ends. The CDR3 here is CASSFRVSQPQHF. In DNA, the CDR3 is TGTGCCAGCAGCTTTCGGGTGTCGCAGCCCCAGCATTTT.

The V and J genes are TRBV9 and TRBJ1-2; 9 bases line up with TRBD1. The V segment lost 4 bases and the J segment 4 bases; nucleotides outside the gene matches: 2. The germline gives CDR1 SGDLS, CDR2 YYNGEE. The CDR3 is 13 residues long. CDR3 sequence reads: CASSTGGIYGYTF. As DNA, the CDR3 is TGTGCCAGCAGCACAGGGGGCATCTATGGCTACACCTTC.

This clone was observed a few times. The V and J genes are TRBV19 and TRBJ2-7; 8 nucleotides align to TRBD1. The CDR3 spans 14 residues. Germline trimming cut 4 bases from V and 3 bases from J; bases unmatched to any gene: 5. The V gene's germline CDR1 is LNHDA and CDR2 SQIVND (reference sequence). CDR3 DNA sequence: TGTGCCAGTAGTAGGACAGGGCCCCTCTACGAGCAGTACTTC. It specifies CASSRTGPLYEQYF.

The V and J genes are TRBV5-1 and TRBJ1-1; D gene uncertain. CDR1 and CDR2 (germline): SGHRS, YFSETQ. With 0 bases removed from V and 3 bases from J, the gap between germline ends came to 9 bases. The CDR3 is 14 residues long. CDR3 DNA sequence: TGCGCCAGCAGCTTGGACGGGCGGGACACTGAAGCTTTCTTT. This codes for CASSLDGRDTEAFF.

The rearrangement joins TRBV20-1 to TRBJ1-1; D gene unclear. Trimming shortened V by 3 bases and J by 10 bases, and 12 bases separated the two germline ends. The CDR3 runs to 11 residues. The germline V gene encodes CDR1 DFQATT and CDR2 SNEGSKA (reference sequence). The CDR3: CSASSITRAFF. The CDR3 nucleotides read TGCAGTGCTAGCTCCATAACCAGAGCTTTCTTT.

The rearrangement uses TRBV19 and TRBJ1-3; tentative D call: TRBD1 (6 bases). This CDR3 spans 13 amino acids. Germline-derived CDR1 and CDR2 are LNHDA and SQIVND (reference sequence). V lost 7 bases and J lost 2, with 9 bases in between. CDR3 region: CASTNRAGNTIYF. CDR3 sequence (DNA): TGTGCCAGTACCAACAGGGCTGGAAACACCATATATTTT.